This T cell receptor (beta chain) was identified during a study of CD8 T cells in Susac syndrome. cDNA came from about 0.5 to 1 ug RNA primed by random hexamers. TCRdb independently ran MiXCR on the immunoSEQ multiplex PCR reads; one entry per CDR3 protein. Of approximately 110,000 distinct CDR3 sequences in the sample, 93% are singletons; the top ten hold roughly 0.29%. V lost 0 bases and J lost 4, with 19 bases in between. The CDR3 sequence is 17 residues long. Germline lookup yields CDR1 MNHGY and CDR2 SVAAGI. The TCR sequence derives from a human donor with multiple sclerosis. The genes are TRBV6-9 and TRBJ2-7; TRBD2 might be the D (7 bases). Source material: CD8+ T cells from PBMCs. In DNA, the CDR3 is TGTGCCAGCAGTTATTCGAGGGGGGGCCCAAACCAATACGAGCAGTACTTC. This translates into CASSYSRGGPNQYEQYF.